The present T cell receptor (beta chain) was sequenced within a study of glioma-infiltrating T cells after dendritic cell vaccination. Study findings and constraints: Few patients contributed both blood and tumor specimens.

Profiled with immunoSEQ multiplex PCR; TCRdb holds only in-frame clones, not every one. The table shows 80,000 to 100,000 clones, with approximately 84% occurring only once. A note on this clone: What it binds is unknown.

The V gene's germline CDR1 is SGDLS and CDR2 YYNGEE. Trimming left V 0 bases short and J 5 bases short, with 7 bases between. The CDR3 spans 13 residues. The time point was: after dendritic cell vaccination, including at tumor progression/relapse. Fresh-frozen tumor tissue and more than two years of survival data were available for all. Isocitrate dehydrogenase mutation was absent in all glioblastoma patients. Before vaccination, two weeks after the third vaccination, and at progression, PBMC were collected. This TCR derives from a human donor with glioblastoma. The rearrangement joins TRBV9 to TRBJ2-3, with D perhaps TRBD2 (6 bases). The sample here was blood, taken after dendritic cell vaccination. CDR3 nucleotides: TGTGCCAGCAGCGTAGGCGGGGAAGATACGCAGTATTTT. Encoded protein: CASSVGGEDTQYF.